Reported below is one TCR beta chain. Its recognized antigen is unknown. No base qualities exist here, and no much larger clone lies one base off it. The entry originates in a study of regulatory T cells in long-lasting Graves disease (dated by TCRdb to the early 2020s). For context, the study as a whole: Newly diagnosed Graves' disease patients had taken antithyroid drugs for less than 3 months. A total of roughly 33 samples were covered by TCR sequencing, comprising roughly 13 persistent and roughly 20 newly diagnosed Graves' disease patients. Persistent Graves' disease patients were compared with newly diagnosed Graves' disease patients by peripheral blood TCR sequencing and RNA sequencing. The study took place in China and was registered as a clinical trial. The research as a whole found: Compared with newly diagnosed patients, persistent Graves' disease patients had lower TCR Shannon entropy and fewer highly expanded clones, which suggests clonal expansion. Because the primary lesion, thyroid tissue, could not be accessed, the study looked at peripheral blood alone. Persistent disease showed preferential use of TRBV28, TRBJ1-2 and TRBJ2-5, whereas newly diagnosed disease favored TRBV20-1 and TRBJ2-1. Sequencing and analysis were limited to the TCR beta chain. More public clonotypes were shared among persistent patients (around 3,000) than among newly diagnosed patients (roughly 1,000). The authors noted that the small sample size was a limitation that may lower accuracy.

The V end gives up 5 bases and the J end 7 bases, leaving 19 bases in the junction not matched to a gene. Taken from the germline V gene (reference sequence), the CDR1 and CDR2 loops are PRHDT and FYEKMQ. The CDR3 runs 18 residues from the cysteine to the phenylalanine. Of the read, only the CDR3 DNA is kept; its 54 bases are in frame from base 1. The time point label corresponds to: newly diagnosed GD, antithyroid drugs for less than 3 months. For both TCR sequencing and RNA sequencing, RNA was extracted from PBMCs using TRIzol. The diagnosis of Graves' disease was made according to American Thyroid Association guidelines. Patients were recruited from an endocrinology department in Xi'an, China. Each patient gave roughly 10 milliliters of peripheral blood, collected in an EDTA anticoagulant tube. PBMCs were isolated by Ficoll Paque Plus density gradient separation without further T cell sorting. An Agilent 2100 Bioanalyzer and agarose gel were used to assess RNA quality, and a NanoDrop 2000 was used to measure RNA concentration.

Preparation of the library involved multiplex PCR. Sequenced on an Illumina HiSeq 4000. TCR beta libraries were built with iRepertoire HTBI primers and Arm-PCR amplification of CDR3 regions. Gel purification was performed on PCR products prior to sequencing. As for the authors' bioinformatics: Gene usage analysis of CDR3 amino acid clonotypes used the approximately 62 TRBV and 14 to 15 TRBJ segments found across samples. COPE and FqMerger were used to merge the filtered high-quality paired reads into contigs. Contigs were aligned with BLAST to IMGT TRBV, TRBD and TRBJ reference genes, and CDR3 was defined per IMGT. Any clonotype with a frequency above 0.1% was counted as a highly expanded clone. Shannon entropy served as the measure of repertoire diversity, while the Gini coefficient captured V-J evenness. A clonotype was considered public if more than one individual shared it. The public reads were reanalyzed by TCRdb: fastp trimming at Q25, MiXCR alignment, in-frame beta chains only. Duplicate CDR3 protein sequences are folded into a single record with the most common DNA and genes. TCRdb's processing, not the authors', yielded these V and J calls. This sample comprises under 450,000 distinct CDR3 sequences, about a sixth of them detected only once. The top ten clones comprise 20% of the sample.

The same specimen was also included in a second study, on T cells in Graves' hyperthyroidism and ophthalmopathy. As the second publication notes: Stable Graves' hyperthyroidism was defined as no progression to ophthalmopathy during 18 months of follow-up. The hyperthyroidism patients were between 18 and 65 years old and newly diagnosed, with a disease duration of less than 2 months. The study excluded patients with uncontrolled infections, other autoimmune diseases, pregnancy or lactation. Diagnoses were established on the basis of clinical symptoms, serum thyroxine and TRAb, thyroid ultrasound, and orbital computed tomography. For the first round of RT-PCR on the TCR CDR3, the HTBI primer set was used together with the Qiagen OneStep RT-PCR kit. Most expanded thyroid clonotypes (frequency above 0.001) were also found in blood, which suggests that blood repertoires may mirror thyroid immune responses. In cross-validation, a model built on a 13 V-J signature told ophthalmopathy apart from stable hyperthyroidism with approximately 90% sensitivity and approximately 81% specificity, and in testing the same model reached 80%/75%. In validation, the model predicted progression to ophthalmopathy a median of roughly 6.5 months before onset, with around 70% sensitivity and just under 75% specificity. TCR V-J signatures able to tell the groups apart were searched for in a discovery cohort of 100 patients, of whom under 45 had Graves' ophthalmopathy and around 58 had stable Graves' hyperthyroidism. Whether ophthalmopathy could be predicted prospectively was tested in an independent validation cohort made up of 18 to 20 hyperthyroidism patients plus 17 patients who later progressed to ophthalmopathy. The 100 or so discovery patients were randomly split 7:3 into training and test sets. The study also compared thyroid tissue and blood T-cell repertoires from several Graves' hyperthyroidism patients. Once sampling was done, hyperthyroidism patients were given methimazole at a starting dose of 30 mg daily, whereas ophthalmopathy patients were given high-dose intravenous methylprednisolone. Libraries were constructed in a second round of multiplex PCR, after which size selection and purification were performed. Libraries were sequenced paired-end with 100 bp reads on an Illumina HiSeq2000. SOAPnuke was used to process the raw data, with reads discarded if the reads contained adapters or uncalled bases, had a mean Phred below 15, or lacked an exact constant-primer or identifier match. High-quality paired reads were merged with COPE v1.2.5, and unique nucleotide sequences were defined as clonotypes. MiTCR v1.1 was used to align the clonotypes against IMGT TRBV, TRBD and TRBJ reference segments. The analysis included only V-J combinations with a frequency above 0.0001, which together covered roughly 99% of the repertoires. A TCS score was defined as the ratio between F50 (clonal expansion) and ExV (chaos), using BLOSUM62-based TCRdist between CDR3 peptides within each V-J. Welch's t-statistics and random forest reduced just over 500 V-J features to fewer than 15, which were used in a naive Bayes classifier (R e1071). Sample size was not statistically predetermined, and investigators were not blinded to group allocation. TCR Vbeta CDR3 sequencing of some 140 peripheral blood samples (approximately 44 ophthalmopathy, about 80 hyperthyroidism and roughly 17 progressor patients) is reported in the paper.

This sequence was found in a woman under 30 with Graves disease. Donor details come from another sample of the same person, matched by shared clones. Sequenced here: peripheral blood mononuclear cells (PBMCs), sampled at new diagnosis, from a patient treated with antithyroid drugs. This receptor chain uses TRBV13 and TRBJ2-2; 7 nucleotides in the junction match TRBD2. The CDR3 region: CASSRPTSRRAEDGELFF. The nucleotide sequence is TGTGCCAGCAGCCGCCCGACTAGCAGGAGGGCCGAGGACGGGGAGCTGTTTTTT.